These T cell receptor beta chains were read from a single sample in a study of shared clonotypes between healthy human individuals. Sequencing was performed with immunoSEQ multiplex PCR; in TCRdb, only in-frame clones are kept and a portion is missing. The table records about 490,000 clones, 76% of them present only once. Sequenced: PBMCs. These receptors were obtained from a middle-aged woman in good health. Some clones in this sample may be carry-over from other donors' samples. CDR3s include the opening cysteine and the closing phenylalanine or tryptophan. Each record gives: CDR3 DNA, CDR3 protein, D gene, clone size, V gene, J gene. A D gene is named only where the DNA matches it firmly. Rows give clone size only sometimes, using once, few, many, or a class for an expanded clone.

cdr3_nt: TGCGCCAGCAGACTAGCGGGAGAAGAGACCCAGTACTTC
cdr3_aa: CASRLAGEETQYF
d_call: TRBD2
clone_size: .
v_call: TRBV5-1
j_call: TRBJ2-5

cdr3_nt: TGTGCCAGCAGCAGAACGGTGGGGGAGACTGAAGCTTTCTTT
cdr3_aa: CASSRTVGETEAFF
d_call: .
clone_size: .
v_call: TRBV7-9
j_call: TRBJ1-1

cdr3_nt: TGTGCCAGCAGCTTGGTGGCGGCATTGAACACCGGGGAGCTGTTTTTT
cdr3_aa: CASSLVAALNTGELFF
d_call: .
clone_size: .
v_call: TRBV5-6
j_call: TRBJ2-2

cdr3_nt: TGTGCCAGCAGCCAGGGACAGGATTCGAGTGGCTACACCTTC
cdr3_aa: CASSQGQDSSGYTF
d_call: TRBD1
clone_size: .
v_call: TRBV11-1
j_call: TRBJ1-2

cdr3_nt: TGCGCCAGCAGCTTGGCGCGTGGGACAGGGGCAGGGAACACTGAAGCTTTCTTT
cdr3_aa: CASSLARGTGAGNTEAFF
d_call: TRBD1
clone_size: few
v_call: TRBV5-1
j_call: TRBJ1-1

cdr3_nt: TGTGCCAGCAGTTCGGGGCGGGCAGGGGGCACTGAAGCTTTCTTT
cdr3_aa: CASSSGRAGGTEAFF
d_call: TRBD1
clone_size: .
v_call: TRBV28
j_call: TRBJ1-1

cdr3_nt: TGTGCCAGCGGATGGGGGACCACCTCCTACGAGCAGTACTTC
cdr3_aa: CASGWGTTSYEQYF
d_call: .
clone_size: .
v_call: TRBV6-1
j_call: TRBJ2-7

cdr3_nt: TGTGCCAGCAGCTTGGTGGGGGATACTAATGAAAAACTGTTTTTT
cdr3_aa: CASSLVGDTNEKLFF
d_call: .
clone_size: .
v_call: TRBV5-5
j_call: TRBJ1-4

cdr3_nt: TGTGCCTGGGCCCCGACCACAGATACGCAGTATTTT
cdr3_aa: CAWAPTTDTQYF
d_call: .
clone_size: .
v_call: TRBV30
j_call: TRBJ2-3

cdr3_nt: TGTGCCAGTACCCCGGACAGGGCAACTAACTATGGCTACACCTTC
cdr3_aa: CASTPDRATNYGYTF
d_call: TRBD1
clone_size: once
v_call: TRBV19
j_call: TRBJ1-2

cdr3_nt: TGTGCCAGCCAGAGAGACGGGGCAATCTCTGGAAACACCATATATTTT
cdr3_aa: CASQRDGAISGNTIYF
d_call: .
clone_size: .
v_call: TRBV18
j_call: TRBJ1-3

cdr3_nt: TGCAGCGTAGCCGGGACAGGGGGCTCCTACGAGCAGTACTTC
cdr3_aa: CSVAGTGGSYEQYF
d_call: TRBD1
clone_size: .
v_call: TRBV29-1
j_call: TRBJ2-7

cdr3_nt: TGTGCCAGCAGCTTAGGGCGGGGTAGGCCCCAGCATTTT
cdr3_aa: CASSLGRGRPQHF
d_call: .
clone_size: .
v_call: TRBV7-2
j_call: TRBJ1-5

cdr3_nt: TGTGCCAGCAGCTTGGGACGCAACTCCTACGAGCAGTACTTC
cdr3_aa: CASSLGRNSYEQYF
d_call: .
clone_size: .
v_call: TRBV5-8
j_call: TRBJ2-7

cdr3_nt: TGTGCCTGGAGCCCCGGGACTAGTAGAGATGAGCAGTTCTTC
cdr3_aa: CAWSPGTSRDEQFF
d_call: TRBD2
clone_size: .
v_call: TRBV30
j_call: TRBJ2-1

cdr3_nt: TGTGCCAGCAGCTTAAACAGCATAGGCGACGAGCAGTACTTC
cdr3_aa: CASSLNSIGDEQYF
d_call: .
clone_size: .
v_call: TRBV7-3
j_call: TRBJ2-7

cdr3_nt: TGTGCCAGCATCCAAACTAGCACAGATACGCAGTATTTT
cdr3_aa: CASIQTSTDTQYF
d_call: .
clone_size: .
v_call: TRBV11-1
j_call: TRBJ2-3

cdr3_nt: TGTGCCACCAACAGAGGCGGGTTTGGCTACACCTTC
cdr3_aa: CATNRGGFGYTF
d_call: .
clone_size: .
v_call: TRBV15
j_call: TRBJ1-2

cdr3_nt: TGTGCCAGCAGCCCAGGACTAGTTAGGGACAATGAGCAGTTCTTC
cdr3_aa: CASSPGLVRDNEQFF
d_call: TRBD2
clone_size: .
v_call: TRBV7-8
j_call: TRBJ2-1

cdr3_nt: TGCAGCGCTAATGACAGACTCACCGGGGAGCTGTTTTTT
cdr3_aa: CSANDRLTGELFF
d_call: .
clone_size: .
v_call: TRBV29-1
j_call: TRBJ2-2

cdr3_nt: TGTGCCAGCAGCTTGAAAGGGCACACCGGGGAGCTGTTTTTT
cdr3_aa: CASSLKGHTGELFF
d_call: .
clone_size: few
v_call: TRBV4-2
j_call: TRBJ2-2

cdr3_nt: TGCGCCAGCAGCTTAGCGGGAGTGGGGTCAGGAGAGACCCAGTACTTC
cdr3_aa: CASSLAGVGSGETQYF
d_call: TRBD2
clone_size: .
v_call: TRBV5-1
j_call: TRBJ2-5

cdr3_nt: TGTGCCATCAGTGAACTCACCGGGGAGCTGTTTTTT
cdr3_aa: CAISELTGELFF
d_call: .
clone_size: .
v_call: TRBV10-3
j_call: TRBJ2-2

cdr3_nt: TGCGCCAGCAGCCCGCTGATGGACCTCACCGGGGAGCTGTTTTTT
cdr3_aa: CASSPLMDLTGELFF
d_call: .
clone_size: many
v_call: TRBV5-1
j_call: TRBJ2-2

cdr3_nt: TGTGCCAGTAGTATGGACAGACAAGAGACCCAGTACTTC
cdr3_aa: CASSMDRQETQYF
d_call: .
clone_size: .
v_call: TRBV19
j_call: TRBJ2-5

cdr3_nt: TGTGCCAGCAGAAGAAACAGGGGATCCCTCAATGAGCAGTTCTTC
cdr3_aa: CASRRNRGSLNEQFF
d_call: TRBD1
clone_size: once
v_call: TRBV6-1
j_call: TRBJ2-1

cdr3_nt: TGCGCCAGCAGCTCCCTTCAGGGGGCCCAAGAGACCCAGTACTTC
cdr3_aa: CASSSLQGAQETQYF
d_call: TRBD1
clone_size: many
v_call: TRBV5-1
j_call: TRBJ2-5

cdr3_nt: TGTGCCAGCAGACTAGCGGAGAAGCAGTTCTTC
cdr3_aa: CASRLAEKQFF
d_call: TRBD2
clone_size: once
v_call: TRBV6-1
j_call: TRBJ2-1

cdr3_nt: TGTGCCAGCAGTTTTATGGGACAGGCTAGGGAAAAACTGTTTTTT
cdr3_aa: CASSFMGQAREKLFF
d_call: TRBD1
clone_size: .
v_call: TRBV28
j_call: TRBJ1-4